The rows below give T cell receptor beta chains drawn from one sample of a study of sequential checkpoint blockade in melanoma. This table comes from immunoSEQ multiplex PCR, and its TCRdb copy is limited to in-frame clones, with some not included. Of approximately 12,000 clones in the sample, approximately 83% were seen once. Specimen: CD8+ T cells sorted from blood (inferred from file names), collected from a patient given nivolumab and ipilimumab in sequence. The receptors here all came from a human donor with melanoma. Both conserved end residues are part of each CDR3. Fields, in order: clone size, J gene, V gene, CDR3 length, D gene, CDR3 protein, CDR3 DNA. The D gene is left open where the match is weak. Clone size is stated in some rows and not others, as once, few, many or a class when expanded.

>.|TRBJ1-3|TRBV28|15|.
CASSLWGLSGNTIYF
TGTGCCAGCAGTTTATGGGGGCTCTCTGGAAACACCATATATTTT
>few|TRBJ2-7|TRBV10-3|13|TRBD2
CAIRAGVLSEQYF
TGTGCCATCAGAGCGGGAGTCCTTTCCGAGCAGTACTTC
>once|TRBJ1-2|TRBV13|14|TRBD1
CASRAKGAGYGYTF
TGTGCCAGCAGAGCTAAGGGGGCTGGCTATGGCTACACCTTC
>.|TRBJ2-2|TRBV10-1|15|.
CASSEYSLNTGELFF
TGCGCCAGCAGTGAGTACTCCCTGAACACCGGGGAGCTGTTTTTT
>.|TRBJ1-1|TRBV6-4|13|.
CASSDSDSTEAFF
TGTGCCAGCAGTGACTCGGACAGCACTGAAGCTTTCTTT
>.|TRBJ1-4|TRBV18|16|.
CASATEDLEMSEKLFF
TGTGCCAGCGCGACAGAAGACCTCGAGATGAGTGAAAAACTGTTTTTT
>.|TRBJ1-5|TRBV5-1|15|TRBD1
CASSSGTDGNQPQHF
TGCGCCAGCAGCTCCGGGACAGATGGCAATCAGCCCCAGCATTTT
>once|TRBJ2-1|TRBV7-6|14|.
CASSGGTEYNEQFF
TGTGCCAGCAGCGGAGGGACCGAATACAATGAGCAGTTCTTC
>few|TRBJ2-7|TRBV6-4|14|TRBD1
CASSEEQGAYEQYF
TGTGCCAGCAGTGAGGAGCAGGGGGCTTACGAGCAGTACTTC
>.|TRBJ1-2|TRBV7-9|14|TRBD1
CASSLAGQGEGYTF
TGTGCCAGCAGCTTAGCGGGACAGGGTGAAGGCTACACCTTC
>.|TRBJ2-7|TRBV5-4|13|.
CASSLGLTYEQYF
TGTGCCAGCAGCTTGGGTTTAACCTACGAGCAGTACTTC
>.|TRBJ1-4|TRBV7-8|14|.
CASSLAGRGGKLFF
TGTGCCAGCAGCTTAGCAGGGAGAGGCGGAAAACTGTTTTTT
>.|TRBJ2-2|TRBV5-4|15|TRBD1
CASSRRQGVTGELFF
TGTGCCAGCAGCAGAAGACAGGGGGTGACCGGGGAGCTGTTTTTT
>.|TRBJ2-7|TRBV28|13|.
CASSSRQFYEQYF
TGTGCCAGCAGTTCTCGACAGTTCTACGAGCAGTACTTC
>few|TRBJ2-3|TRBV15|15|.
CATSSDRKGADTQYF
TGTGCCACCAGCAGTGATAGGAAAGGGGCAGATACGCAGTATTTT
>once|TRBJ2-7|TRBV9|15|.
CASSVGIASSYEQYF
TGTGCCAGCAGCGTAGGTATAGCGAGCTCCTACGAGCAGTACTTC
>.|TRBJ2-3|TRBV4-1|15|.
CASSQDPRVSDTQYF
TGCGCCAGCAGCCAAGATCCCAGGGTATCAGATACGCAGTATTTT
>.|TRBJ1-3|TRBV28|14|.
CASSLRGAGNTIYF
TGTGCCAGCAGTTTGCGGGGAGCTGGAAACACCATATATTTT
>.|TRBJ2-5|TRBV7-8|15|.
CASSRGAGALETQYF
TGTGCCAGCAGCAGGGGGGCGGGAGCGTTGGAGACCCAGTACTTC
>.|TRBJ1-1|TRBV30|13|.
CAWSVILNTEAFF
TGTGCCTGGAGTGTAATATTGAACACTGAAGCTTTCTTT
>.|TRBJ2-7|TRBV11-2|16|.
CASSLVRPTGTYEQYF
TGTGCCAGCAGCTTAGTCCGCCCCACAGGTACCTACGAGCAGTACTTC
>once|TRBJ2-7|TRBV5-1|14|.
CASSLEDSSYEQYF
TGCGCCAGCAGCTTAGAGGATAGCTCCTACGAGCAGTACTTC
>.|TRBJ2-7|TRBV6-6|13|.
CASSATGIHEQYF
TGTGCCAGCAGTGCCACAGGGATCCACGAGCAGTACTTC
>.|TRBJ2-1|TRBV19|14|TRBD2
CASSIGGLAYEQFF
TGTGCCAGTAGTATTGGGGGACTAGCTTATGAGCAGTTCTTC
>medium-sized|TRBJ1-3|TRBV7-9|16|TRBD1
CASSSETGAGGNTIYF
TGTGCCAGCAGCTCGGAGACAGGGGCAGGGGGAAACACCATATATTTT
>.|TRBJ1-1|TRBV29-1|12|.
CSVETENTEAFF
TGCAGCGTTGAAACTGAGAACACTGAAGCTTTCTTT
>.|TRBJ1-2|TRBV9|15|.
CASSVDLSIDYGYTF
TGTGCCAGCAGCGTAGATTTGTCGATAGACTATGGCTACACCTTC
>.|TRBJ2-1|TRBV5-8|13|.
CASSLGRGNEQFF
TGTGCCAGCAGCTTAGGGCGGGGCAATGAGCAGTTCTTC
>.|TRBJ2-7|TRBV30|13|.
CAWTPGYSYEQYF
TGTGCCTGGACTCCAGGATACTCCTACGAGCAGTACTTC
>.|TRBJ2-3|TRBV19|18|TRBD2
CASSIRLAGGPSTDTQYF
TGTGCCAGTAGTATTCGGTTAGCGGGGGGGCCGAGCACAGATACGCAGTATTTT
>.|TRBJ1-2|TRBV4-1|16|.
CASSQPGKTLNYGYTF
TGCGCCAGCAGCCAACCGGGAAAGACTCTTAACTATGGCTACACCTTC
>.|TRBJ2-1|TRBV4-1|17|TRBD2
CASSQGLAGGFGDEQFF
TGCGCCAGCAGCCAAGGCCTAGCGGGAGGTTTTGGCGATGAGCAGTTCTTC
>.|TRBJ2-7|TRBV27|15|TRBD2
CASSSRGLAAYEQYF
TGTGCCAGCAGCTCCCGGGGACTAGCGGCCTACGAGCAGTACTTC
>.|TRBJ1-1|TRBV20-1|11|.
CSANKNTEAFF
TGCAGTGCTAATAAGAACACTGAAGCTTTCTTT
>.|TRBJ1-5|TRBV19|15|.
CASSALLGSGQPQHF
TGTGCCAGTAGTGCCTTACTTGGTTCGGGGCAGCCCCAGCATTTT
>.|TRBJ2-4|TRBV5-1|15|TRBD2
CASSLLATEGNIQYF
TGCGCCAGCAGCCTACTAGCGACCGAGGGGAACATTCAGTACTTC
>once|TRBJ1-2|TRBV13|17|.
CASSFNARTALFYGYTF
TGTGCCAGCAGCTTCAATGCGAGGACAGCATTATTCTATGGCTACACCTTC
>.|TRBJ1-4|TRBV30|13|.
CAWRWAMNEKLFF
TGTGCCTGGAGGTGGGCTATGAATGAAAAACTGTTTTTT
>.|TRBJ2-1|TRBV5-4|14|TRBD2
CASTLRTSGNEQFF
TGTGCCAGCACTTTGAGGACTAGCGGCAATGAGCAGTTCTTC
>.|TRBJ2-2|TRBV4-2|16|.
CASSPEQATNTGELFF
TGTGCCAGCAGCCCGGAGCAAGCTACGAACACCGGGGAGCTGTTTTTT
>once|TRBJ2-1|TRBV28|15|TRBD2
CASSRLAGTSDEQFF
TGTGCCAGCAGCAGACTAGCGGGGACGAGCGATGAGCAGTTCTTC
>.|TRBJ1-6|TRBV13|15|TRBD1
CASSTRDRPGSPLHF
TGTGCCAGCAGCACCCGGGACAGGCCGGGTTCACCCCTCCACTTT
>.|TRBJ2-3|TRBV28|15|TRBD1
CASRSGQDRADTQYF
TGTGCCAGCAGATCGGGACAGGACCGGGCAGATACGCAGTATTTT
>few|TRBJ2-1|TRBV6-1|10|.
CASSSLEQFF
TGTGCCAGCAGTAGCCTTGAGCAGTTCTTC
>.|TRBJ2-1|TRBV19|15|TRBD2
CASRAGGIAYNEQFF
TGTGCCAGCCGGGCGGGGGGAATAGCCTACAATGAGCAGTTCTTC
>.|TRBJ2-7|TRBV10-1|14|TRBD1
CASSETGTAYEQYF
TGCGCCAGCAGTGAAACCGGGACAGCCTACGAGCAGTACTTC
>.|TRBJ1-3|TRBV27|16|.
CASSLYYGSSGNTIYF
TGTGCCAGCAGTTTATATTACGGGAGCTCTGGAAACACCATATATTTT
>.|TRBJ2-1|TRBV14|17|.
CASSQGTARGPYNEQFF
TGTGCCAGCAGCCAAGGTACGGCGCGGGGGCCTTACAATGAGCAGTTCTTC
>.|TRBJ1-1|TRBV6-6|14|TRBD1
CASSYLTGGKGAFF
TGTGCCAGCAGTTACTTGACAGGGGGCAAGGGAGCTTTCTTT
>once|TRBJ2-1|TRBV9|15|TRBD2
CASSGLAGGNNEQFF
TGTGCCAGCAGTGGACTAGCGGGGGGTAACAATGAGCAGTTCTTC
>.|TRBJ2-7|TRBV7-9|13|.
CASRPPTSYEQYF
TGTGCCAGCAGACCACCGACTTCCTACGAGCAGTACTTC
>.|TRBJ2-1|TRBV6-1|20|.
CASSEALWLGRLAKDYEQFF
TGTGCCAGCAGTGAAGCGCTTTGGCTAGGGCGGCTAGCGAAGGACTATGAGCAGTTCTTC
>few|TRBJ1-2|TRBV5-6|16|TRBD1
CASTLGGWDSYYGYTF
TGTGCCAGCACCCTTGGGGGGTGGGACAGCTATTATGGCTACACCTTC
>.|TRBJ2-7|TRBV25-1|15|.
CASSVYRADSYEQYF
TGTGCCAGCAGTGTTTACAGGGCTGACTCCTACGAGCAGTACTTC
>.|TRBJ2-7|TRBV27|17|TRBD2
CASRGYQLAGGPGEQYF
TGTGCCAGCAGAGGGTATCAGCTAGCGGGAGGGCCGGGGGAGCAGTACTTC
>.|TRBJ2-7|TRBV6-5|13|.
CASSLNQGYEQYF
TGTGCCAGCAGCCTGAACCAGGGCTACGAGCAGTACTTC
>.|TRBJ2-3|TRBV6-5|13|.
CATTRQSTDTQYF
TGTGCCACCACCAGACAGAGCACAGATACGCAGTATTTT
>.|TRBJ2-4|TRBV19|20|.
CASSIQAVPQAVLAKNIQYF
TGTGCCAGTAGTATTCAGGCTGTCCCCCAGGCCGTCTTAGCCAAAAACATTCAGTACTTC